This TCR beta chain was retrieved from a study of siplizumab effects on memory and regulatory T cells. Comments on this clone: Its antigen is not known.

TCRdb keeps only in-frame clones here, not all; method: immunoSEQ multiplex PCR. The table has 90,000 to 140,000 clones, approximately 94% seen once. The germline gives CDR1 SGHRS, CDR2 YFSETQ. V lost 4 bases and J lost 4; bases outside the gene matches: 19. The CDR3 contains 18 residues. The study's findings and limits: Memory cells seemed less diverse than naive T cells, which also seemed major contributors to the alloresponse.

The clonotype originates from a human donor in good health. Sequencing input: CD4+ T cells sorted from blood. The chain carries TRBV5-1 and TRBJ1-2, with 7 bases fitting TRBD1. CDR3 loop: CASSVAMPDRVDRYGYTF. The CDR3 bases are TGCGCCAGCAGCGTAGCAATGCCCGACAGGGTCGATCGCTATGGCTACACCTTC.